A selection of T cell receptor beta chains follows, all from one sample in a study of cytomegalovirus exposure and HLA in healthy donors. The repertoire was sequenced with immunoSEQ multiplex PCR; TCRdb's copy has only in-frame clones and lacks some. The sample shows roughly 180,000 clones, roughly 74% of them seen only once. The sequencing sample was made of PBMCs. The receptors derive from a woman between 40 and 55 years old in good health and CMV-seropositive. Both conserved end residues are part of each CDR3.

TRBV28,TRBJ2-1,CASRHTGLAGARASDEQFF
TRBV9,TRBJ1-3,CASSVLDSSGNTIYF
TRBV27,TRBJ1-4,CASSLGAVGFEKLFF
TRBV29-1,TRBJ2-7,CSYQFRGDYEQYF
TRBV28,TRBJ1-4,CASSLDRGNEKLFF
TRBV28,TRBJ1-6,CASSSPGQGISPLHF
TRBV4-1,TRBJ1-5,CASSQDRADQPQHF
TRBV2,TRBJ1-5,CASSPLSGNQPQHF
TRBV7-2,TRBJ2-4,CASSRFIGTGSNIQYF
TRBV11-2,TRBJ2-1,CASTIWRDRGGDEQFF
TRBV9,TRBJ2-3,CASSREGFNTDTQYF
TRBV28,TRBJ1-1,CASTMGRGPEAFF
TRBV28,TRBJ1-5,CASSSGTGGDQPQHF
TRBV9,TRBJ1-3,CASSSGISEGNTIYF
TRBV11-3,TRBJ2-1,CASSLEAGVYNEQFF
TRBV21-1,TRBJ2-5,CASPLAGGGETQYF